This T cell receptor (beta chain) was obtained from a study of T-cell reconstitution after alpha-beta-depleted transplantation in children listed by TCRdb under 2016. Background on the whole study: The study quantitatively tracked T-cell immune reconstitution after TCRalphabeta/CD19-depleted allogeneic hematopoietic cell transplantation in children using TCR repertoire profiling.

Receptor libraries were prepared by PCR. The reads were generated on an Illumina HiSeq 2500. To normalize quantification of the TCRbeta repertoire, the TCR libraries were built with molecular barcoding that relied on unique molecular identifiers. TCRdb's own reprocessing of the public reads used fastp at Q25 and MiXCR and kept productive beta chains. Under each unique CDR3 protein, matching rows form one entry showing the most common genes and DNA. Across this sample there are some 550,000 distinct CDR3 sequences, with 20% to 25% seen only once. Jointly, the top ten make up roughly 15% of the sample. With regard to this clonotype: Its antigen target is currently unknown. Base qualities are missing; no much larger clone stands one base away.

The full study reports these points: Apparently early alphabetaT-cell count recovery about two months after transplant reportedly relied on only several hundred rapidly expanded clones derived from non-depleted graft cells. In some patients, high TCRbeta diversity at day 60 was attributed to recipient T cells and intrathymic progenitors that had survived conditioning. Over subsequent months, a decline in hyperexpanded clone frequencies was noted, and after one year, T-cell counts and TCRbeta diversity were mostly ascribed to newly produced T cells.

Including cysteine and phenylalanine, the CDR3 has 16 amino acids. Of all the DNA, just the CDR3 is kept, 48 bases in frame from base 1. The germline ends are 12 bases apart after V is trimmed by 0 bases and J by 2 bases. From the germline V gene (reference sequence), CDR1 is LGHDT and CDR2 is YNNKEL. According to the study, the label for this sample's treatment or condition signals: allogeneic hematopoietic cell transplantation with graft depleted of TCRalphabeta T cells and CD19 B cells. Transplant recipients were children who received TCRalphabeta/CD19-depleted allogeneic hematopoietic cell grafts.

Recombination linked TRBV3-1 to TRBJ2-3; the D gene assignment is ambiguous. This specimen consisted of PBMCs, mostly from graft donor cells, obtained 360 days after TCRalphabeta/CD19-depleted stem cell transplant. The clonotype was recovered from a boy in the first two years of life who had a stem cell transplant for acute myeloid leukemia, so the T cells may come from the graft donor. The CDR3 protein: CASSQDYPVHTDTQYF. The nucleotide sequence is TGTGCCAGCAGCCAAGACTACCCGGTGCACACAGATACGCAGTATTTT.